Listed below are T cell receptor beta chains from one sample, sequenced in a study of T cells in Graves' hyperthyroidism and ophthalmopathy. TCRdb re-called the multiplex PCR reads with MiXCR, one entry per CDR3 protein. The sample gives about 160,000 distinct CDR3 sequences, 9.4% of which show up once; approximately 20% is in the top ten. The specimen was blood. The receptor source for this set is a woman between 18 and 29 years old with Graves' hyperthyroidism that later progressed to Graves' ophthalmopathy. CDR3s leave out the opening cysteine and the closing phenylalanine or tryptophan. Expanded clones get a size class; other rows say once, few or many, or leave the size out.

V	size	J	length	CDR3
TRBV27	many	TRBJ1-2	12	ASSLSPGAYGYT
TRBV24-1	many	TRBJ2-5	15	ATSDLKGAGGQETQY
TRBV28	once	TRBJ2-4	12	ASSLSGQGNIQY
TRBV6-6	few	TRBJ2-1	12	ASSSEGGYNEQF
TRBV2	many	TRBJ2-1	13	ASRTTSGGMNEQF
TRBV2	many	TRBJ1-5	10	ASRRIGQPQH
TRBV20-1	NA	TRBJ2-3	12	SAAGDLSTDTQY
TRBV4-1	few	TRBJ1-2	12	ASSQVTANYGYT
TRBV2	NA	TRBJ2-5	13	ASSEPRTEKETQY
TRBV3-1	many	TRBJ1-4	14	ASSQEGFSTNEKLF
TRBV28	many	TRBJ1-2	8	ASEGYGYT
TRBV27	NA	TRBJ2-5	11	ASFSGERGTQY
TRBV6-1	many	TRBJ2-7	11	ASSYGASYEQY
TRBV20-1	many	TRBJ2-4	15	SAFPFAGDVAKNIQY
TRBV5-6	many	TRBJ2-7	13	ASRRRGSSSYEQY
TRBV6-1	few	TRBJ2-2	11	ASTGRAPGELF
TRBV7-3	NA	TRBJ1-1	13	ASSSSGHLNTEAF
TRBV7-8	many	TRBJ2-1	15	ASSLGVFQGAMDEQF
TRBV10-3	many	TRBJ2-2	11	AISEGPAGELF
TRBV28	many	TRBJ1-6	13	ASSRGTAENSPLH
TRBV27	many	TRBJ2-7	15	ASSFKNPRQGTYEQY
TRBV4-1	NA	TRBJ1-2	13	ASRNPTGGEGGYT
TRBV12-3/TRBV12-4	few	TRBJ2-3	13	ASSSYWARTDTQY
TRBV2	NA	TRBJ2-5	13	ASSELAGGSETQY
TRBV7-3	many	TRBJ2-2	15	ASSSVPGHSNTGELF
TRBV14	many	TRBJ1-3	11	ASSGTSGNTIY
TRBV24-1	NA	TRBJ2-5	9	ATSDLLDLY
TRBV6-1	many	TRBJ1-6	14	ASSTRTAPYNSPLH
TRBV27	many	TRBJ2-3	13	ASSLSRVSTDTQY
TRBV29-1	many	TRBJ1-2	8	SVDSYGYT
TRBV19	NA	TRBJ2-7	12	ASSIGSRGYEQY
TRBV24-1	many	TRBJ2-5	11	ATSAGSGETQY
TRBV20-1	many	TRBJ2-1	10	SASGRGNEQF
TRBV28	many	TRBJ2-3	12	ASRPGLAGGGQY
TRBV5-1	few	TRBJ2-5	10	ASSLDKETQY
TRBV20-1	many	TRBJ1-5	14	SARDPGQGAHQPQH
TRBV19	many	TRBJ1-1	12	ASRWEGANTEAF
TRBV3-1	NA	TRBJ2-1	17	ASSQKYRDRGFPYNEQF
TRBV10-3	many	TRBJ2-2	14	AISAIQGRGPGELF
TRBV28	many	TRBJ2-2	15	ASSLSTSGAYTGELF
TRBV5-1	NA	TRBJ1-2	13	ASSFTGGGNYGYT
TRBV2	many	TRBJ1-6	13	ASSEAPGQDSPLH
TRBV9	few	TRBJ2-7	14	ASSVGDTGTRDEQY
TRBV19	NA	TRBJ2-3	12	ASRLAENTDTQY
TRBV5-1	many	TRBJ2-1	13	ASSLEGAEYNEQF
TRBV7-9	many	TRBJ1-2	14	ASSSKGDRGDYGYT
TRBV13	many	TRBJ2-5	10	ASSADQETQY
TRBV7-9	many	TRBJ2-6	15	ASSLSGATSGANVLT
TRBV7-8	many	TRBJ1-2	17	ASSLGWQNSGTSGGGYT
TRBV6-1	many	TRBJ1-5	11	ASTRGPNQPQH
TRBV5-4	NA	TRBJ2-2	14	ASSLWGGPGTGELF
TRBV4-2	NA	TRBJ2-7	13	ANSPYRDREAEQY
TRBV7-9	many	TRBJ1-1	13	ASSSGGGYRDEAF
TRBV6-1	many	TRBJ1-5	12	ASSRLYSNQPQH
TRBV19	NA	TRBJ1-6	12	ASSLDRRSSPLH
TRBV7-9	many	TRBJ1-6	15	ASSSTGGSSYNSPLH
TRBV20-1	many	TRBJ2-3	13	SAKTLAPNTDTQY